This TCR beta chain was found in a study of T cell responses to AZD1222 COVID-19 vaccine. TCRdb's copy holds only in-frame clones and misses some; the assay was immunoSEQ multiplex PCR. Here the sample spans 130,000 or so clones, 80% to 95% being singletons. With regard to this clone: The antigen is undetermined.

Study conclusions and caveats: It was only after the peak T cell response that any repertoires were sampled. At baseline, just five to seven AZD1222 recipients tested seropositive.

The specimen was peripheral blood, collected 28 days after the second AZD1222 dose. The TCR comes from an adult who received the AZD1222 COVID-19 vaccine.

The CDR3 DNA reads as TGTGCCAGCAGCCTGACGACAGGTGACAATGAGCAGTTCTTC. Residues: CASSLTTGDNEQFF. V is TRBV6-2 or TRBV6-3 and J is TRBJ2-1; D possibly corresponds to TRBD1 (6 bases). Trimming removed 6 bases from V and 5 bases from J, with 14 bases in between. This CDR3 contains 14 residues. Germline loops: CDR1 MNHEY, CDR2 SVGEGT.